This passage covers 3 T cell receptor beta chains from one sample sequenced in a study of beta chain features in type 1 diabetes. cDNA synthesis used the whole RNA isolate, giving expressed TCRB sequences. Assay: immunoSEQ multiplex PCR; the TCRdb copy retains only in-frame clones and omits some. The repertoire holds hundreds of thousands of clones, with about a sixth as singletons. Sequenced input: naive CD4+ T cells from blood. The receptors originated from a woman aged 18 to 35 in good health.

The chain combines TRBV15 with TRBJ2-2; D is ambiguous. The CDR3 length is 15 residues. Trimming took 1 base from V and 0 from J, leaving 6 bases between them. Germline V CDR1 and CDR2: LNHNV, YYDKDF (reference sequence). The CDR3 reads CATSRVQTNTGELFF. Written as DNA, the CDR3 is TGTGCCACCAGCAGAGTACAGACGAACACCGGGGAGCTGTTTTTT.

The sample holds a few counts of this clone. This rearrangement joins TRBV28 to TRBJ1-4; D possibly corresponds to TRBD1 (6 bases). Germline-derived CDR1 and CDR2 are MDHEN and SYDVKM. Deletions cut 5 bases from V and 8 bases from J, with 15 bases between. The CDR3 length is 14 residues. This CDR3 reads CASSQDSPSEKLFF. CDR3 DNA sequence: TGTGCCAGCAGTCAGGACAGCCCAAGCGAAAAACTGTTTTTT.

This clone was picked up a small number of times. This chain uses TRBV6-5 with TRBJ2-1; D call uncertain. CDR1 MNHEY and CDR2 SVGAGI come from the germline V gene. Trimming removed 3 bases from V and 5 bases from J, with 2 bases in between. CDR3 size: 11 residues. CDR3 residues: CASSYNNEQFF. The DNA for the CDR3 is TGTGCCAGCAGTTATAACAATGAGCAGTTCTTC.